These 27 T cell receptor delta chains were all obtained from the same sample, sequenced in a study of gamma-delta T cells after stem cell transplantation. TCRdb reran clone calling via CATT on the RT-PCR reads. The table includes about 660 delta-chain clones, about 6.9% detected once. Specimen: gamma-delta T cells. These receptors all come from a human donor. It is not recorded whose cells these are; they may come from a transplant donor.

The rearrangement links TRDV2 to TRDJ1; 8 bases agree with TRDD3. The germline V gene encodes CDR1 GEAIGNYY and CDR2 EKD. Trimming took 3 bases from V and 1 from J; bases not matched to a gene: 27. The CDR3 runs 22 residues. CDR3 region: CACDDMSTGGLPTSVLTDKLIF. As DNA, the CDR3 is TGTGCCTGTGACGACATGTCTACTGGGGGCTTACCCACTAGTGTCCTCACCGATAAACTCATCTTT.

This clone has a handful of counts. This is likely an artifact of a read error, given a far larger clone one base away. Other DNA sequences from this sample encode an identical CDR3 as well. The CDR3 nucleotides read TGTGCCTGTGACACCCTGGGGGAGACAAGGTATACCGATAAACTCATCTTT. Protein sequence: CACDTLGETRYTDKLIF. The genes are TRDV2 and TRDJ1, with 8 bases aligning to TRDD3. Germline V gene data show CDR1 as GEAIGNYY and CDR2 as EKD. The CDR3 is 17 amino acids. J lost 2 bases, V lost 0 bases, and 10 bases had no gene match.

This clone was found a few times. A far larger clone lies a single base away; this is likely a read error. This sample also contains other DNA sequences that code for the same CDR3. The genes are TRDV2 and TRDJ1, with 10 bases identical to TRDD3. From germline, CDR1 is GEAIGNYY and CDR2 EKD. V lost 7 bases and J lost 2; bases outside the gene matches: 18. This CDR3 has 18 amino acids. CDR3 residues: CACSNQHSQLGDTDKLIF. The DNA of the CDR3 is TGTGCCTGCAGCAACCAACATTCCCAACTGGGGGATACCGATAAACTCATCTTT.

Regarding this clone: This is likely an artifact of a read error, given a far larger clone one base away. The chain couples TRDV2 to TRDJ1; D is possibly TRDD3 (5 bases). Germline CDR1 GEAIGNYY, CDR2 EKD. This CDR3 contains 16 residues. V lost 0 bases, J lost 0 bases, and 13 bases lay in between. In DNA form, the CDR3 reads TGTGCCTGTGACACCACGGGGACGAAGTACACCGATAAACTCATCTTT. This encodes CACDTTGTKYTDKLIF.

In the case of this clone: The TCRdb record carries a much larger clone's protein, which differs from this DNA's translation at residue 4; a read error is the likely cause, and the protein listed here is the DNA translation. The gene calls are TRDV2 and TRDJ1; 9 bases line up with TRDD3. CDR1 and CDR2 (germline): GEAIGNYY, EKD. This CDR3 is 15 amino acids long. J gave up 0 bases and V 5 bases, and 6 bases lay outside the gene matches. CDR3 protein: CACGPLGEYTDKLIF. The DNA of the CDR3 is TGTGCCTGTGGGCCACTGGGGGAGTACACCGATAAACTCATCTTT.

Details on this clone: The protein TCRdb gives is from a much larger clone and does not agree with this DNA's translation at residue 3, likely a read error; the protein shown here comes from the DNA. This chain joins TRDV2 and TRDJ1, with TRDD3 identical over 11 bases. The germline V gene has CDR1 GEAIGNYY and CDR2 EKD. This CDR3 is 20 amino acids long. Here the CDR3 reads CARDTVGGGYVNLDTDKLIF. DNA for the CDR3: TGTGCCCGTGACACCGTTGGTGGGGGATACGTCAATTTGGACACCGATAAACTCATCTTT.

Concerning this clone itself: A far larger clone is only one base removed, so a read error is likely. Other nucleotide sequences in the sample specify the same CDR3. CDR3 DNA sequence: TGTGCTCTTGGGGAGCTCGGGAATTCCCTAAACCTCTCTACTGGGGGCTTACCCACTAGTGTCCTCACCGATAAACTCATCTTT. It specifies CALGELGNSLNLSTGGLPTSVLTDKLIF. The chain recombines TRDV1 with TRDJ1; 8 bases are a match to TRDD3. From germline, CDR1 is TSWWSYY and CDR2 QGS. V was clipped by 3 bases and J by 1 base; unmatched bases: 43. The CDR3 extends over 28 amino acids.

Turning to this clone: With only one base between it and a far larger clone, this is likely a read error. Within the sample, other DNA sequences also encode this same CDR3. The chain combines TRDV2 with TRDJ1; 11 bases align to TRDD3. With V trimmed by 2 bases and J by 7 bases, 14 bases remained unmatched. Germline V lookup: CDR1 GEAIGNYY, CDR2 EKD. There are 17 residues in the CDR3. The CDR3 here is CACDKTRWGIRTGKLIF. CDR3 nucleotides: TGTGCCTGTGACAAAACCCGGTGGGGGATACGCACGGGTAAACTCATCTTT.

Worth noting for this clone: TCRdb attributes to this sequence the protein of a much larger clone, which differs from the DNA translation at residue 15; a read error is likely, and the protein displayed is translated from the DNA. Here the CDR3 DNA reads TGTGCCTGTGACGACCTACTGGGGGATTCCCAGTACACCGATGAACTCATCTTT. Residues: CACDDLLGDSQYTDELIF. V is TRDV2 and J is TRDJ1, with 10 bases identical to TRDD3. Germline V gene sequence: CDR1 GEAIGNYY, CDR2 EKD. There are 18 residues in the CDR3.

By share, this clone ranks as medium-sized (0.01 to 0.1%). Given a far larger clone just one base away, this is likely a sequencing read error. The gene calls are TRDV2 and TRDJ1, with D possibly matching TRDD3 (5 bases). The germline V and J ends were trimmed by 1 base and 2 bases, with 13 bases remaining between them. Germline V gene sequence: CDR1 GEAIGNYY, CDR2 EKD. The CDR3 runs 15 residues. CDR3 region: CACDTPGAPTDKLIF. Written as DNA, the CDR3 is TGTGCCTGTGACACACCGGGGGCCCCTACCGATAAACTCATCTTT.

This clone was counted between two and nine times. A far larger clone is a single base away, which makes a read error likely. This rearrangement joins TRDV2 to TRDJ1; possible D gene TRDD3, 6 bases. Germline V lookup: CDR1 GEAIGNYY, CDR2 EKD. The CDR3 loop spans 18 amino acids. CDR3 loop: CACDTVRDKRMYTDKPIF. DNA of the CDR3: TGTGCCTGTGACACCGTCCGGGATAAGAGGATGTACACCGATAAACCCATCTTT.

This clone has only a few counts. The TCRdb protein, from a much larger clone, departs from this DNA's translation at residue 10, likely by read error; the protein shown derives from the DNA. The chain employs TRDV2 and TRDJ1; 9 positions agree with TRDD3. The trim removed 0 bases at V and 4 bases at J, leaving 20 bases unmatched. Germline CDR1 GEAIGNYY, CDR2 EKD. The length of the CDR3 is 20 residues. In DNA, the CDR3 is TGTGCCTGTGACACCGTGACTGGGGGACACCACGACCTGGAAGGCGATAAACTCATCTTT. Its protein is CACDTVTGGHHDLEGDKLIF.

To note about this clone: The protein held in TCRdb is that of a much larger clone and does not match this DNA's translation at residue 14, likely because of a read error; the protein shown is translated from the DNA. The chain links TRDV2 to TRDJ1; 9 bases are shared with TRDD3. Germline V gene sequence: CDR1 GEAIGNYY, CDR2 EKD. The CDR3 sequence is 15 residues long. In DNA, the CDR3 is TGTGCCTGTGAGCCACTGGGGGAGTACACCGATAAACTCACCTTT. Protein: CACEPLGEYTDKLTF.

Notes on this clone: A far larger clone is one nucleotide away, so this likely arose from a read error. Distinct nucleotide sequences in the sample also encode this CDR3. This sequence joins TRDV2 and TRDJ1, with 9 nucleotides matching TRDD3. The junction had 16 bases not matched to a gene; V was cut back by 0 bases and J by 0 bases. The germline CDR1 and CDR2 sequences are GEAIGNYY and EKD. This CDR3 is built from 20 residues. CDR3 amino acids: CACDTVGGGYVNLDTDKLIF. In DNA form, the CDR3 reads TGTGCCTGTGACACCGTTGGTGGGGGATATGTCAATTTGGACACCGATAAACTCATCTTT.

On this clone itself: A far larger clone is one base from this, pointing to a likely read error. The rearrangement joins TRDV2 to TRDJ1; TRDD2 matches at 7 bases. CDR3 length: 19 residues. CDR1 and CDR2 (germline): GEAIGNYY, EKD. V was clipped by 0 bases and J by 4 bases; unmatched bases: 19. Here the CDR3 DNA reads TGTGCCTGTGACACCCACCTTCCTGCAATCCGTGGGGACTACGATAAACTCATCTTT. Translation: CACDTHLPAIRGDYDKLIF.

By share, this clone ranks as large. This CDR3 is also generated by other DNA sequences in the sample. The CDR3 nucleotides read TGTGCAGCAACGCCGGACTTCCTACGAAATACACTGGGGGATACCCTACTGTACACCGATAAACTCATCTTT. Protein sequence: CAATPDFLRNTLGDTLLYTDKLIF. This chain uses TRAV29/DV5 with TRDJ1; 12 nucleotides agree with TRDD3. This CDR3 has 24 residues. After removal of 3 bases from V and 0 bases from J, the junction contained 30 bases not matched to a gene. In germline, CDR1 is NSMFDY, CDR2 ISSIKDK.

This clone came up a few times. With only one base between it and a far larger clone, this is likely a read error. The same CDR3 is also encoded by other DNA sequences in this sample. This chain connects TRDV2 to TRDJ1, with 10 bases matching TRDD3. The CDR3 has 19 residues. The ends lost 3 bases at V and 5 bases at J; junction bases unmatched: 20. Germline-derived CDR1 and CDR2 are GEAIGNYY and EKD. The CDR3 DNA reads TGTGCCTGTGACGACATGTCTACTGGGGGATTGGCCCGCACTGATAAACTCATCTTT. This gives the protein CACDDMSTGGLARTDKLIF.

Worth noting for this clone: This probably arose from a read error, given a far larger clone one base away. This chain joins TRDV2 and TRDJ1; D remains unclear. The length of the CDR3 is 16 residues. Trimming pared 0 bases from V and 0 bases from J, leaving 13 bases between. Germline CDR1 reads GEAIGNYY; CDR2 reads EKD. CDR3 region: CACDTMRTKYTDKLIF. In nucleotides, the CDR3 is TGTGCCTGTGACACCATGAGGACGAAGTACACCGATAAACTCATCTTT.

Relative to its sample, this clone is hyperexpanded. At the DNA level, this CDR3 is encoded by other sequences in the same sample as well. The V call is TRDV2, the J call TRDJ1, with 9 bases lining up with TRDD2. V shed 0 bases, J shed 4 bases, and the junction held 17 bases outside the gene matches. Germline values: CDR1 GEAIGNYY, CDR2 EKD. This CDR3 contains 19 residues. The CDR3 DNA sequence: TGTGCCTGTGACACCCACCTTCCTACAATCCGTGGGGACTACGATAAACTCATCTTT. It yields the protein CACDTHLPTIRGDYDKLIF.

Only a few counts were recorded for this clone. A far larger clone is one nucleotide away, so this likely arose from a read error. V usage is TRDV1 and J usage is TRDJ4; D ambiguous. The CDR3 is 14 amino acids. V shed 2 bases and J shed 0 bases, with 10 bases lying between them. Per germline, CDR1 TSWWSYY and CDR2 QGS. Written as DNA, the CDR3 is TGTGCTCTTGGGGAATGGTTCGATGCCAGACCCCTGATCTTT. This gives the protein CALGEWFDARPLIF.

The chain has TRDV2 and TRDJ1, with D maybe TRDD1 (5 bases). The ends were cut back, 1 base at V and 3 bases at J, with 8 bases in the middle. This CDR3 is built from 13 residues. The germline gives CDR1 GEAIGNYY, CDR2 EKD. The CDR3 protein is CACDTIGADKLIF. The CDR3 region has the DNA TGTGCCTGTGACACAATAGGGGCCGATAAACTCATCTTT.

This clone was recorded a few times. A far larger clone is one base from this, pointing to a likely read error. Different DNA sequences within this sample yield the same CDR3. V gene TRDV3 combines with J gene TRDJ1, with TRDD3 identical over 8 bases. The CDR3 loop spans 17 amino acids. Germline CDR1 reads TVYSNPD; CDR2 reads GDNSRS (reference sequence). The CDR3 DNA follows: TGTGCGCAAACTTCCCGGTTTACTGGGGGCAACACCGATAAACTCATCTTT. Protein product: CAQTSRFTGGNTDKLIF. The full variable domain, its missing parts supplied by reference TRDV3 and TRDJ1, is CDKVTQSSPDQTVASGSEVVLLCTYDTVYSNPDLFWYRIRPDYSFQFVFYGDNSRSEGADFTQGRFSVKHILTQKAFHLVISPVRTEDSATYYCAQTSRFTGGNTDKLIFGKGTRVTVEP.

Concerning this clone itself: This likely traces to a read error, being one base from a far larger clone. The sample contains more than one DNA sequence encoding this CDR3. The chain combines TRDV2 with TRDJ1; 10 bases map to TRDD3. V lost 3 bases and J lost 1; bases outside the gene matches: 16. The CDR3 extends over 19 amino acids. Germline loops: CDR1 GEAIGNYY, CDR2 EKD. The DNA for the CDR3 is TGTGCCTGTGACGATATGTCTACTGGGGGATTGGCCCGCACCGATAAACTCATCTTT. Its translation: CACDDMSTGGLARTDKLIF.

Comment on this clone: A far larger clone is just one base off, so this is likely a read error. This specimen includes other DNA sequences encoding the same CDR3. This chain uses TRDV2 with TRDJ1; D is perhaps TRDD3 (6 bases). Trimming cost V 3 bases and J 1 base, with 20 bases left between them. The germline CDR1 and CDR2 sequences are GEAIGNYY and EKD. This CDR3 spans 17 amino acids. The CDR3 nucleotides are TGTGCCTGTGACGCCGTACTGGGAGATACCGGCACCGATAAACTCATCTTT. Its protein is CACDAVLGDTGTDKLIF.

In regard to this clone: This DNA translates differently at residues 4 and 11 from the TCRdb protein, which is that of a much larger clone; a read error is likely, and the protein shown is the DNA's own translation. V gene TRDV2 combines with J gene TRDJ1; either TRDD2 or TRDD3 may supply D (5 bases each). The CDR3 is 15 residues long. Germline V gene lookup returns CDR1 GEAIGNYY and CDR2 EKD. This CDR3 reads CACGTVGTYTNKLIF. CDR3 coding DNA: TGTGCCTGTGGCACTGTGGGGACCTACACCAATAAACTCATCTTT.

Remarks on this clone: A far larger clone is only one base removed, so a read error is likely. Other DNA sequences in the sample encode the same CDR3. This chain uses TRDV2 with TRDJ3; TRDD3 aligns across 8 bases. This CDR3 comprises 18 residues. V lost 3 bases to trimming and J lost 2 bases; unmatched junction nucleotides: 8. Germline V lookup: CDR1 GEAIGNYY, CDR2 EKD. The CDR3 is CACDVLGDTAWDTRQMFF. In nucleotides, the CDR3 is TGTGCCTGTGACGTCCTGGGGGACACGGCCTGGGACACCCGACAGATGTTTTTC.

This clone is termed medium-sized. A far larger clone is a single base away, which makes a read error likely. The chain links TRDV2 to TRDJ1, with 9 bases identical to TRDD2. Germline CDR1 reads GEAIGNYY; CDR2 reads EKD. There are 19 residues in the CDR3. DNA for the CDR3: TGTGCCTGTGACACCCACCTTCCTACAATCCGTGGGGACTACGATAAACCCATCTTT. Translated: CACDTHLPTIRGDYDKPIF.